A selection of T cell receptor beta chains follows, all from one sample in a study of early stage breast cancer tumors. Generated by immunoSEQ multiplex PCR, the TCRdb table keeps only in-frame clones and is missing some. The data hold just over 50,000 clones, with around 78% observed a single time. Material: blood. These receptor sequences come from a person in their 40s with breast cancer. The CDR3 runs from the conserved cysteine through the conserved F or W. A D gene is named only where the DNA matches it firmly. Where a row states a size, it is once, few, many or the class of an expanded clone; other rows omit it.

NA	NA	TRBV30	TRBJ2-5	TGTGCCTGGGGCCGGGACTACCAAGAGACCCAGTACTTC	CAWGRDYQETQYF
NA	NA	TRBV15	TRBJ2-5	TGTGCCACCAGCAGGGGACTAGAGACCCAGTACTTC	CATSRGLETQYF
NA	NA	TRBV6-5	TRBJ2-3	TGTGCCAGCAGTTACGTTCCCCGAGGGGCAGATACGCAGTATTTT	CASSYVPRGADTQYF
NA	NA	TRBV29-1	TRBJ1-1	TGCAGCGTTGACAGGGGAAACATGAACACTGAAGCTTTCTTT	CSVDRGNMNTEAFF
TRBD1	once	TRBV5-4	TRBJ1-4	TGTGCCAGCAGCGACCGACAGGGCAGTAATGAAAAACTGTTTTTT	CASSDRQGSNEKLFF
NA	few	TRBV11-3	TRBJ2-5	TGTGCCAGCAGCCGTAGGATGTGGGGAAAAGAGACCCAGTACTTC	CASSRRMWGKETQYF
TRBD1	NA	TRBV11-2	TRBJ1-2	TGTGCCAGCAGCTTTGCTACAGGGGGCTTCTATGGCTACACCTTC	CASSFATGGFYGYTF
TRBD1	NA	TRBV30	TRBJ1-6	TGTGCCTGGAGAGGGACAGGGATGGGATCACCCCTCCACTTT	CAWRGTGMGSPLHF
NA	NA	TRBV19	TRBJ1-2	TGTGCCAGTAGAAGCGGCGGAGGAGGCTATGGCTACACCTTC	CASRSGGGGYGYTF
TRBD1	NA	TRBV5-3	TRBJ1-1	TGTGCCAGAAGCGTGACAGGGACTGAAGCTTTCTTT	CARSVTGTEAFF
TRBD2	NA	TRBV10-1	TRBJ2-3	TGCGCCAGCAGTGAGTCCCGGGTACGGGGGAGGGTCACAGATACGCAGTATTTT	CASSESRVRGRVTDTQYF
TRBD2	once	TRBV6-6	TRBJ2-7	TGTGCCAGCAGACCGGGACTAGCACTTTTCCTGGGCGAGCAGTACTTC	CASRPGLALFLGEQYF
TRBD2	NA	TRBV5-4	TRBJ2-3	TGTGCCAGCAGCTCGCGGACTAGCGGGAGGGCCGTCACTAGCACAGATACGCAGTATTTT	CASSSRTSGRAVTSTDTQYF
NA	NA	TRBV5-1	TRBJ2-3	TGCGCCAGCAGCTTGGGGGGGGCCAGTTTAGCAGATACGCAGTATTTT	CASSLGGASLADTQYF
NA	NA	TRBV5-1	TRBJ2-1	TGCGCCAGCAGGACCGGGACTCGTGAGCAGTTCTTC	CASRTGTREQFF
TRBD2	few	TRBV27	TRBJ2-5	TGTGCCAGCAGTTGGGGAGGGTCGGCTGAGACCCAGTACTTC	CASSWGGSAETQYF
NA	NA	TRBV7-9	TRBJ2-7	TGTGCCAGCAGCTCGAACCCGGGACAAAGCTCCTACGAGCAGTACTTC	CASSSNPGQSSYEQYF
NA	NA	TRBV5-1	TRBJ2-7	TGCGCCAGCAGCTTGTGGGGGGGCCAGCGGACCTACGAGCAGTACTTC	CASSLWGGQRTYEQYF
TRBD1	NA	TRBV6-4	TRBJ1-5	TGTGCCAGCAGTGAGCGAAGGGGGCGCGTCAATCAGCCCCAGCATTTT	CASSERRGRVNQPQHF
NA	NA	TRBV5-1	TRBJ2-3	TGCGCCAGCAGCTTGGGAGGATCGGGCACAGATACGCAGTATTTT	CASSLGGSGTDTQYF
NA	NA	TRBV20-1	TRBJ2-1	TGCAGTGCTAGAGACGGGTTCTTC	CSARDGFF
NA	NA	TRBV30	TRBJ1-4	TGTGCCTGGAGTGGGGTGAGACCTACAACTAATGAAAAACTGTTTTTT	CAWSGVRPTTNEKLFF
NA	NA	TRBV25-1	TRBJ1-3	TGTGCCAGCAGGGACGGGGCTGGAAACACCATATATTTT	CASRDGAGNTIYF
TRBD1	NA	TRBV2	TRBJ1-2	TGTGCCAGCAGAGGACCGGGACAGGGTAGTACAAACTATGGCTACACCTTC	CASRGPGQGSTNYGYTF
TRBD1	NA	TRBV5-4	TRBJ2-3	TGTGCCAGCAGCCAAGATACCCCGGGACAGGGGACAGATACGCAGTATTTT	CASSQDTPGQGTDTQYF
TRBD2	NA	TRBV2	TRBJ2-3	TGTGCCAGCAATCTAGCGGGAGATCGAGATACGCAGTATTTT	CASNLAGDRDTQYF
TRBD2	NA	TRBV7-8	TRBJ2-2	TGTGCCAGCAGCTTATCTACACTAGCGGGAGGATCCTACACCGGGGAGCTGTTTTTT	CASSLSTLAGGSYTGELFF
NA	NA	TRBV7-9	TRBJ2-5	TGTGCCAGCAGCGTAGGGGACATGAAGACCCAGTACTTC	CASSVGDMKTQYF
TRBD2	NA	TRBV18	TRBJ2-1	TGTGCCAGCTCACCCAGCGGGAGGGCCGCAAATGAGCAGTTCTTC	CASSPSGRAANEQFF
NA	NA	TRBV4-1	TRBJ2-5	TGCGCCAGCAGCCAAGGACCCATCAGGGGCCCAGAGACCCAGTACTTC	CASSQGPIRGPETQYF
TRBD1	NA	TRBV7-2	TRBJ1-3	TGTGCCAGCAGCCCCGGGACAGGGGGCGGAAACACCATATATTTT	CASSPGTGGGNTIYF
NA	NA	TRBV9	TRBJ2-1	TGTGCCAGCAGCGTAATAGGGCTAGACAATGAGCAGTTCTTC	CASSVIGLDNEQFF
TRBD1	NA	TRBV25-1	TRBJ2-5	TGTGCCAGCAGTGCCCCAGGGGGCCAAGAGACCCAGTACTTC	CASSAPGGQETQYF
TRBD1	NA	TRBV19	TRBJ1-1	TGTGCCAGTAGCAGGGACAGGGGGACTTTCCGGAACACTGAAGCTTTCTTT	CASSRDRGTFRNTEAFF
NA	NA	TRBV5-6	TRBJ2-5	TGTGCCAGCAGCTTGGTGGCGAAAGAGACCCAGTACTTC	CASSLVAKETQYF
NA	NA	TRBV6-5	TRBJ1-4	TGTGCCAGCAGATTAGGGGGAACTAATGAAAAACTGTTTTTT	CASRLGGTNEKLFF
NA	NA	TRBV10-2	TRBJ2-6	TGCGCCAGCAGTGGAATTGGGGCCAACGTCCTGACTTTC	CASSGIGANVLTF
NA	few	TRBV11-2	TRBJ1-2	TGTGCCAGCAGCCAGGGTGTAGATGGCTACACCTTC	CASSQGVDGYTF
NA	NA	TRBV12-5	TRBJ2-7	TGTGCCTCAAACTGGGGGACTTCCTACGAGCAGTACTTC	CASNWGTSYEQYF
TRBD1	many	TRBV9	TRBJ2-2	TGTGCCAGCAGCGTTGGGACAGGGGGGACCGGGGAGCTGTTTTTT	CASSVGTGGTGELFF
NA	NA	TRBV5-1	TRBJ2-3	TGCGCCAGCAGCTTGGCCCACCAACCCACAGATACGCAGTATTTT	CASSLAHQPTDTQYF
NA	NA	TRBV27	TRBJ2-7	TGTGCCAGCAGTTTCCTCACTGGAGAGCAGTACTTC	CASSFLTGEQYF
TRBD1	NA	TRBV2	TRBJ2-5	TGTGCCAGCGGGCGGGACAGGGGTGGGGAGACCCAGTACTTC	CASGRDRGGETQYF
NA	NA	TRBV7-3	TRBJ1-1	TGTGCCAGCAGCTTCCGCCGGGAGACTGAAGCTTTCTTT	CASSFRRETEAFF
NA	NA	TRBV23-1	TRBJ2-4	TGCGCCAGCCCTGGGGGAAATCGTGCCAAAAACATTCAGTACTTC	CASPGGNRAKNIQYF
NA	NA	TRBV4-1	TRBJ2-1	TGCGCCAGCAGCCAAGGGCCCGAGGGAGTTGTAAATGAGCAGTTCTTC	CASSQGPEGVVNEQFF
TRBD1	NA	TRBV18	TRBJ2-7	TGTGCCAGCTCACCACCGGGACAGGTCGGGGAGCAGTACTTC	CASSPPGQVGEQYF
NA	NA	TRBV2	TRBJ1-3	TGTGCCAGCAGTGAAATTGGAGGAAACACCATATATTTT	CASSEIGGNTIYF
NA	NA	TRBV12-5	TRBJ2-5	TGTGCTAGTGGCCCCGTTCGGGGAGAGACCCAGTACTTC	CASGPVRGETQYF
NA	NA	TRBV10-3	TRBJ2-1	TGTGCCATCAGTGAGCCCCGGCTCGGGGATGAGCAGTTCTTC	CAISEPRLGDEQFF
TRBD2	NA	TRBV5-4	TRBJ2-3	TGTGCCAGCAGCTTAAGCGGGAGAGGTGATACGCAGTATTTT	CASSLSGRGDTQYF
TRBD2	NA	TRBV19	TRBJ2-7	TGTGCCAGTAGTATATATGTGACTAGCGGGAGGTACGAGCAGTACTTC	CASSIYVTSGRYEQYF
TRBD2	NA	TRBV6-1	TRBJ2-7	TGTGCCAGCAGTGAAGCGGCGGGGGTCTCCTACGAGCAGTACTTC	CASSEAAGVSYEQYF
NA	once	TRBV18	TRBJ1-1	TGTGCCAGCTCAGGGGCGGCGGAAAGACTGAACACTGAAGCTTTCTTT	CASSGAAERLNTEAFF
NA	NA	TRBV5-1	TRBJ1-1	TGCGCCAGCAGCTTCGGGGGAAGGAACACTGAAGCTTTCTTT	CASSFGGRNTEAFF
TRBD2	NA	TRBV30	TRBJ2-5	TGTGCCTGGAGTGGGGGAACCGGGACTAGCGGTAAAGAGACCCAGTACTTC	CAWSGGTGTSGKETQYF
NA	NA	TRBV10-2	TRBJ2-3	TGCGCCAGCAGTGATCCGACAGATACGCAGTATTTT	CASSDPTDTQYF